The 31 T cell receptor beta chains below all came from one sample that was sequenced in a study of blood T cell repertoires in COVID-19. Sequenced by immunoSEQ multiplex PCR; TCRdb stores in-frame clones only, minus some. Here the sample spans approximately 170,000 clones, 85% being singletons. Material: peripheral blood. The receptor source for this set is a woman over 75 with COVID-19, enrolled during active disease.

The chain carries TRBV5-4 and TRBJ2-2, with unresolved D. From germline, CDR1 is SGHNT and CDR2 YYREEE (reference sequence). This CDR3 spans 14 amino acids. V lost 2 bases, J lost 5 bases, and 10 bases lay in between. The CDR3 DNA reads as TGTGCCAGCAGCTTAAAAGACATTACCGGGGAGCTGTTTTTT. Translated: CASSLKDITGELFF. Complete variable domain (other parts from reference TRBV5-4 and TRBJ2-2): ETGVTQSPTHLIKTRGQQVTLRCSSQSGHNTVSWYQQALGQGPQFIFQYYREEENGRGNFPPRFSGLQFPNYSSELNVNALELDDSALYLCASSLKDITGELFFGEGSRLTVL.

This chain links TRBV5-1 with TRBJ1-1, with D possibly TRBD1 on 6 matching bases. CDR1 is SGHRS, CDR2 YFSETQ, per germline. Between the trimmed V and J ends, which lost 3 bases and 6 bases, there was a span of 15 bases. CDR3 length: 14 residues. The CDR3 DNA reads TGCGCCAGCAGCTACCTCGGACAGACCCCTGAAGCTTTCTTT. This codes for CASSYLGQTPEAFF.

J is TRBJ2-2 and V is TRBV19, with 7 bases that match TRBD1. CDR3 length: 18 residues. Germline V CDR1 and CDR2: LNHDA, SQIVND (reference sequence). V gave up 0 bases and J gave up 4 bases; unmatched junction bases: 11. The CDR3 sequence: CASSIDTGVSVSTGELFF. As DNA, the CDR3 is TGTGCCAGTAGTATAGATACAGGGGTATCGGTCAGCACCGGGGAGCTGTTTTTT.

The J gene is TRBJ1-1, the V gene TRBV6-5; a possible D gene is TRBD1 (6 bases). Germline loops: CDR1 MNHEY, CDR2 SVGAGI. V lost 6 bases, J lost 0 bases, and 14 bases lay in between. This CDR3 has 15 amino acids. CDR3 coding DNA: TGTGCCAGCAGCGCCTCAAGGACAGTGAACACTGAAGCTTTCTTT. This sequence encodes CASSASRTVNTEAFF.

Only a few counts were recorded for this clone. The chain carries TRBV5-1 and TRBJ2-2, with TRBD2 identical over 8 bases. There are 15 residues in the CDR3. Losses at the gene ends were 2 bases for V and 4 bases for J; bases not matched to a gene: 4. Germline V lookup: CDR1 SGHRS, CDR2 YFSETQ. The CDR3 region has the DNA TGCGCCAGCAGCTTTCGCACTAGCGGCACCGGGGAGCTGTTTTTT. Its translation is CASSFRTSGTGELFF.

The chain combines TRBV7-3 with TRBJ2-5; TRBD2 aligns across 11 bases. The CDR3 has 14 residues. Germline CDR1 and CDR2: SGHTA and FQGTGA. V lost 2 bases to trimming and J lost 7 bases; unmatched junction nucleotides: 3. The CDR3 region is CASSLGLAGGTQYF. CDR3 nucleotide sequence: TGTGCCAGCAGCTTAGGTCTAGCGGGGGGGACCCAGTACTTC.

This chain links TRBV6-5 with TRBJ2-1; 8 positions match TRBD2. The CDR3 contains 16 residues. With 0 bases clipped from V and 2 bases from J, the junction kept 3 bases outside the gene matches. CDR1 is MNHEY and CDR2 is SVGAGI in the germline V gene. Written as DNA, the CDR3 is TGTGCCAGCAGTTACTCTGGGACTAGTCCCTACAATGAGCAGTTCTTC. As protein: CASSYSGTSPYNEQFF.

CDR3 amino acids: CASSVDRNTEAFF. In nucleotides, the CDR3 is TGTGCCAGCAGCGTCGACAGGAACACTGAAGCTTTCTTT. This chain connects TRBV6-5 to TRBJ1-1, with D perhaps matching TRBD1 (5 bases). Germline CDR1 MNHEY, CDR2 SVGAGI. This CDR3 is built from 13 residues. V was shortened by 6 bases and J by 1 base, with 9 bases between the two germline ends.

The DNA for the CDR3 is TGTGCCACCAGCAGAGATGGGGGGACTTCTGGAAACACCATATATTTT. Its protein product is CATSRDGGTSGNTIYF. The chain links TRBV15 to TRBJ1-3, with D maybe TRBD1 (5 bases). This CDR3 has 16 residues. V lost 0 bases and J lost 1, with 10 bases in between. The V gene's germline CDR1 is LNHNV and CDR2 YYDKDF (reference sequence).

The V and J genes are TRBV9 and TRBJ2-1; 8 bases map to TRBD2. The CDR3 is made up of 15 amino acids. The junction had 8 bases not matched to a gene; V was cut back by 4 bases and J by 5 bases. The germline gives CDR1 SGDLS, CDR2 YYNGEE. This chain's CDR3 is CASSRTSGYNNEQFF. The CDR3 DNA follows: TGTGCCAGCAGCAGAACTAGCGGTTATAACAATGAGCAGTTCTTC.

This clone has just a few counts. The J gene is TRBJ1-1, the V gene TRBV13; no clear D. CDR1 is PRHDT, CDR2 FYEKMQ, per germline (reference sequence). The CDR3 is 15 amino acids. The V end lost 1 base, the J end lost 1 base, and 10 bases lay between the germline ends. The CDR3 region is CASSLDGVENTEAFF. In nucleotides, the CDR3 is TGTGCCAGCAGCTTAGACGGGGTAGAGAACACTGAAGCTTTCTTT.

This rearrangement joins TRBV6-5 to TRBJ1-3; maybe TRBD1 (6 bases). This CDR3 spans 16 amino acids. V was cut by 2 bases and J by 0 bases, with 11 bases left in between. Germline CDR1 and CDR2: MNHEY and SVGAGI. The CDR3 reads CASSYGGGVSGNTIYF. The CDR3 DNA is TGTGCCAGCAGTTACGGAGGGGGGGTCTCTGGAAACACCATATATTTT.

A single count supports this clone. V usage is TRBV5-4 and J usage is TRBJ2-5; D perhaps matches TRBD2 (6 bases). The CDR3 is 18 amino acids. Germline assignment: CDR1 SGHNT and CDR2 YYREEE (reference sequence). V was shortened by 4 bases and J by 7 bases, with 29 bases between the two germline ends. The CDR3 nucleotides read TGTGCCAGCAGCACGGGCGGCCCGGACTATGTTGCGGAGGGGACCCAGTACTTC. Protein product: CASSTGGPDYVAEGTQYF.

The gene calls are TRBV6-5 and TRBJ1-4; unclear D gene. V lost 5 bases to trimming and J lost 4 bases, with 14 bases between them. The CDR3 runs to 15 residues. Per germline, CDR1 MNHEY and CDR2 SVGAGI. The CDR3 loop is CASSQDGGVNEKLFF. In nucleotides, the CDR3 is TGTGCCAGCAGTCAGGACGGAGGCGTTAATGAAAAACTGTTTTTT.

This clone was counted a single time. This chain links TRBV7-9 with TRBJ2-1, with D possibly being TRBD2 (5 bases). The germline V gene has CDR1 SEHNR and CDR2 FQNEAQ (reference sequence). V was trimmed by 0 bases and J by 4 bases, leaving 10 bases between them. The CDR3 is made up of 15 amino acids. CDR3 protein: CASSLAGAWYNEQFF. The CDR3 bases are TGTGCCAGCAGCTTAGCGGGAGCTTGGTACAATGAGCAGTTCTTC.

This chain joins TRBV5-1 and TRBJ2-5; the D gene is possibly TRBD1 (5 bases). Germline CDR1 and CDR2: SGHRS and YFSETQ. V dropped 0 bases and J dropped 4 bases, with 22 bases sitting between them. This CDR3 comprises 18 residues. DNA for the CDR3: TGCGCCAGCAGCTTGGCCATCTACAGCAGGACATCGAGAGAGACCCAGTACTTC. Protein product: CASSLAIYSRTSRETQYF.

This chain connects TRBV27 to TRBJ2-2, with D possibly matching TRBD2 (6 bases). Trimming shortened V by 5 bases and J by 8 bases, and 18 bases separated the two germline ends. The CDR3 spans 15 residues. Per germline, CDR1 MNHEY and CDR2 SMNVEV (reference sequence). In nucleotides, the CDR3 is TGTGCCAGCAGTCCGGGCCTCCGCGGGGTTGGGGAGCTGTTTTTT. Residues: CASSPGLRGVGELFF.

This clone has just a few counts. The chain uses TRBV3-1 (or the pseudogene TRBV3-2) and TRBJ1-6; no clear D. The length of the CDR3 is 13 residues. Looked up from germline, CDR1 is LGHDT and CDR2 is YNNKEL (reference sequence). Trimming took off 8 bases at V and 10 bases at J, with 15 bases between the two ends. CDR3 nucleotide sequence: TGTGCCAGCCGAGGAGGGAGGGCCTCACCCCTCCACTTT. Its translation: CASRGGRASPLHF.

The CDR3 is CASSSRWGSGEQYF. CDR3 sequence (DNA): TGTGCCAGCAGCTCCCGCTGGGGCTCTGGCGAGCAGTACTTC. V and J are TRBV7-9 and TRBJ2-7; a possible D gene is TRBD1 (5 bases). Germline V CDR1 and CDR2: SEHNR, FQNEAQ (reference sequence). Between the trimmed V and J ends, which lost 4 bases and 6 bases, there was a span of 16 bases. The CDR3 runs 14 residues.

The gene calls are TRBV7-9 and TRBJ1-6; D might be TRBD1 (5 bases). V lost 3 bases and J lost 13, with 13 bases in between. The CDR3 extends over 13 amino acids. Germline CDR1 SEHNR, CDR2 FQNEAQ (reference sequence). The CDR3 spells CASSLGREDPLHF. CDR3 coding DNA: TGTGCCAGCAGCTTGGGACGGGAGGATCCCCTCCACTTT.

This clone was seen only once. The V call is TRBV18, the J call TRBJ1-6, with unresolved D. V lost 6 bases and J 1 base, leaving 10 bases between the germline ends. Germline CDR1 reads KGHSH; CDR2 reads LQKENI. There are 15 residues in the CDR3. CDR3 loop: CASSSGVSYNSPLHF. The CDR3 DNA follows: TGTGCCAGCTCTAGCGGGGTATCCTATAATTCACCCCTCCACTTT.

J is TRBJ1-2 and V is TRBV5-5, with a possible D match to TRBD1 (6 bases). V lost 3 bases and J 5 bases, leaving 14 bases between the germline ends. This CDR3 spans 14 amino acids. Germline-derived CDR1 and CDR2 are SGHKS and YYEKEE (reference sequence). The chain's CDR3 is CASSSYREGYGYTF. The CDR3, as DNA: TGTGCCAGCAGCTCATACAGGGAGGGGTATGGCTACACCTTC.

As concerns this clone: This same CDR3 is encoded by further DNA sequences in the sample. The V gene is TRBV5-1, the J gene TRBJ1-1; 8 bases match TRBD1. V lost 4 bases, J lost 2 bases, and 4 bases stayed unmatched. This CDR3 spans 14 amino acids. Per the germline V gene, CDR1 is SGHRS and CDR2 is YFSETQ. The CDR3 DNA is TGCGCCAGCAGCACCGGACAGGGAAACACTGAAGCTTTCTTT. Protein: CASSTGQGNTEAFF. The complete variable domain, with remaining parts taken from reference TRBV5-1 and TRBJ1-1, reads KAGVTQTPRYLIKTRGQQVTLSCSPISGHRSVSWYQQTPGQGLQFLFEYFSETQRNKGNFPGRFSGRQFSNSRSEMNVSTLELGDSALYLCASSTGQGNTEAFFGQGTRLTVV.

This clone was found once. This chain uses TRBV3-1 (or the pseudogene TRBV3-2) with TRBJ1-2; no reliable D call. V gave up 6 bases and J gave up 2 bases, with 7 bases separating them. Germline CDR1 and CDR2: LGHDT and YNNKEL (reference sequence). The length of the CDR3 is 12 residues. The CDR3 coding sequence is TGTGCCAGCAGTCCAGCGAACTATGGCTACACCTTC. It yields the protein CASSPANYGYTF.

This chain joins TRBV28 and TRBJ2-7; TRBD2 agrees at 8 bases. The CDR3 is 13 amino acids. The ends lost 6 bases at V and 4 bases at J; junction bases unmatched: 5. The germline gives CDR1 MDHEN, CDR2 SYDVKM. In nucleotides, the CDR3 is TGTGCCAGCAGAAGGCCTAGCGGGTACGAGCAGTACTTC. It translates to CASRRPSGYEQYF.

This chain joins TRBV5-1 and TRBJ1-1; the D gene is possibly TRBD1 (6 bases). CDR3 length: 15 residues. Trimming stripped 4 bases from V and 5 bases from J, with 18 bases between. Germline CDR1 and CDR2: SGHRS and YFSETQ. CDR3 region: CASSTLQGSGTEAFF. The CDR3 DNA reads as TGCGCCAGCAGCACTCTACAGGGATCGGGGACTGAAGCTTTCTTT.

The chain combines TRBV6-5 with TRBJ2-1; 12 bases map to TRBD2. V shed 6 bases and J 4 bases; nucleotides not matched to a gene: 4. The CDR3 totals 15 residues. In germline, CDR1 is MNHEY, CDR2 SVGAGI. The CDR3 sequence: CASRRTSGAYNEQFF. As DNA, the CDR3 is TGTGCCAGCAGACGGACTAGCGGGGCGTACAATGAGCAGTTCTTC.

The J gene is TRBJ1-4, the V gene TRBV5-1; tentative D call: TRBD1 (5 bases). V was pared by 0 bases and J by 2 bases, with 8 bases between. CDR1 and CDR2 (germline): SGHRS, YFSETQ. This CDR3 is built from 15 residues. In DNA, the CDR3 is TGCGCCAGCAGCTTGGGCGCAGGGACTAATGAAAAACTGTTTTTT. It translates to CASSLGAGTNEKLFF.

This rearrangement joins TRBV5-6 to TRBJ1-1, with D possibly TRBD1 on 6 matching bases. V was cut by 5 bases and J by 7 bases, with 18 bases left in between. Germline values: CDR1 SGHDT, CDR2 YYEEEE. This CDR3 contains 14 residues. CDR3 sequence (DNA): TGTGCCAGCAGTGCGACAGGCTACTCTCTTGAAGCTTTCTTT. Translated, it gives CASSATGYSLEAFF.

J is TRBJ1-2 and V is TRBV9; 11 nucleotides line up with TRBD1. CDR3 length equals 16 residues. Trimming cost V 4 bases and J 3 bases; bases outside gene matches: 8. Per germline, CDR1 SGDLS and CDR2 YYNGEE. Here the CDR3 reads CASSPAMGQGDYGYTF. CDR3 in DNA: TGTGCCAGCAGCCCCGCGATGGGACAGGGGGACTATGGCTACACCTTC. The full variable domain, with the rest looked up from reference TRBV9 and TRBJ1-2, is DSGVTQTPKHLITATGQRVTLRCSPRSGDLSVYWYQQSLDQGLQFLIQYYNGEERAKGNILERFSAQQFPDLHSELNLSSLELGDSALYFCASSPAMGQGDYGYTFGSGTRLTVV.

The V call is TRBV5-1, the J call TRBJ2-7; D is unclear. V lost 5 bases, J lost 0 bases, and 12 bases lay in between. This CDR3 contains 14 residues. Germline V lookup: CDR1 SGHRS, CDR2 YFSETQ. The chain's CDR3 is CASRQNPSSYEQYF. The DNA for the CDR3 is TGCGCCAGCAGACAGAACCCGAGCTCCTACGAGCAGTACTTC. The entire variable domain, with the rest obtained from reference TRBV5-1 and TRBJ2-7, is as follows: KAGVTQTPRYLIKTRGQQVTLSCSPISGHRSVSWYQQTPGQGLQFLFEYFSETQRNKGNFPGRFSGRQFSNSRSEMNVSTLELGDSALYLCASRQNPSSYEQYFGPGTRLTVT.